The entry that follows covers one T cell receptor beta chain sequence. Antigen specificity is unknown. The sample's time point: pretreatment peripheral blood. Per patient, between 1 and 8 samples were collected at pretreatment and on-treatment time points. The assay was immunoSEQ multiplex PCR, and TCRdb's table has in-frame clones only and misses some. The sample has about 87,000 clones; about 83% are singletons. The CDR3 extends over 14 amino acids. Germline trimming cut 5 bases from V and 3 bases from J; bases unmatched to any gene: 7. The germline V gene has CDR1 SQVTM and CDR2 ANQGSEA. This sample was included in a study of PD-L1 blockade in urothelial cancer. Whole-study context: Samples of blood were analyzed 3 weeks (second dose) and 6 weeks after treatment start.

Study conclusions and caveats: Pretreatment TCR clonality in blood under the median foretold superior survival. Durable-benefit patients had greater expansion of tumor-associated blood clones at 3 weeks.

J is TRBJ1-5 and V is TRBV29-1; TRBD1 agrees at 7 bases. The source material was PBMCs, sampled around atezolizumab (anti-PD-L1) treatment. This receptor was obtained from a man aged 55-75 years with urothelial cancer. In DNA form, the CDR3 reads TGCAGCGTTTCACAGGGACAGCTCAATCAGCCCCAGCATTTT. Residues: CSVSQGQLNQPQHF.